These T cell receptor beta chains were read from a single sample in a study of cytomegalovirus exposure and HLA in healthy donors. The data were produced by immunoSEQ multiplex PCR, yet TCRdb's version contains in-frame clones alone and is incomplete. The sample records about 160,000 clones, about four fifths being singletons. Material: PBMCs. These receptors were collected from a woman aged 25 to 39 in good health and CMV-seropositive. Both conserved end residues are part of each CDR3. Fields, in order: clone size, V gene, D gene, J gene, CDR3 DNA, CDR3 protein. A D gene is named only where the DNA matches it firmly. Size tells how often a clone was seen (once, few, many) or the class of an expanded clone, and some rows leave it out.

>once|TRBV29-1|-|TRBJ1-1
TGCAGCGTGAAAAGCGACCACACTGAAGCTTTCTTT
CSVKSDHTEAFF
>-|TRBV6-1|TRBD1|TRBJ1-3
TGTGCCAGCGGTGAGACAGGGCACTCTGGAAACACCATATATTTT
CASGETGHSGNTIYF
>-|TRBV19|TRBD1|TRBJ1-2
TGTGCCAGTAGTATGCTTTCCGGCAGGGGGCTCTTTGGCTACACCTTC
CASSMLSGRGLFGYTF
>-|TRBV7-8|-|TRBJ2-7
TGTGCTAGCAGGCAGAGGCCGGCATACGAGCAGTACTTC
CASRQRPAYEQYF
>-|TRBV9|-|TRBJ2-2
TGTGCCAGCAGCGTAGGGGCGTACACCGGGGAGCTGTTTTTT
CASSVGAYTGELFF
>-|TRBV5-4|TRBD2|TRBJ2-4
TGTGCCAGCAGCTTGGCTAGCGGGGAAGGAAACATTCAGTACTTC
CASSLASGEGNIQYF
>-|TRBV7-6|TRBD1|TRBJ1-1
TGTGCCAGCAGCTTAAAGGGACAGGGGGCTTGGAACACTGAAGCTTTCTTT
CASSLKGQGAWNTEAFF
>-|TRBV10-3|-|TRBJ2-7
TGTGCCATCAGGGGGGCCTACGAGCAGTACTTC
CAIRGAYEQYF
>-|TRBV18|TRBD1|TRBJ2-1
TGTGCCAGCTCACAAATCAGGGGACAGGGAAAAGGCAATGAGCAGTTCTTC
CASSQIRGQGKGNEQFF
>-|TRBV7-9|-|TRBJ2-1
TGTGCCAGCAGCAGACAGAGAGCCTACAATGAGCAGTTCTTC
CASSRQRAYNEQFF
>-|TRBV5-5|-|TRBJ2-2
TGTGCCAGCAGCGAGGATCCCTGGAGCACCGGGGAGCTGTTTTTT
CASSEDPWSTGELFF
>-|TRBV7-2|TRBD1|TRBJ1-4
TGTGCCAGCAGCCAACCGACAGGGGGAAATGAAAAACTGTTTTTT
CASSQPTGGNEKLFF
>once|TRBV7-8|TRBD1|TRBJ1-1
TGTGCCAGCAGCTTAGGATGGCAGGGGGTGATGAACACTGAAGCTTTCTTT
CASSLGWQGVMNTEAFF
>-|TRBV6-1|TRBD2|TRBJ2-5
TGTGCCAGCAGTGAAGTCCCTAGCGGGCTGGACCAAGAGACCCGGTACTTC
CASSEVPSGLDQETRYF
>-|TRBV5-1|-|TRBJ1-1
TGCGCCAGCAGCTTGGGCAGTCAGTTTGAAGCTTTCTTT
CASSLGSQFEAFF
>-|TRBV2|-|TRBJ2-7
TGTGCCAGCAGAAATGTCGCAGGACAGCCCGGACGAACCTACGAGCAGTACTTC
CASRNVAGQPGRTYEQYF
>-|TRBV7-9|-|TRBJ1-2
TGTGCCAGCAGCTTGCTCAGTGGCAGTAACTATGGCTACACCTTC
CASSLLSGSNYGYTF
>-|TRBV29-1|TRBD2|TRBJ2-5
TGCAGCGTCGGGACTAGCGGACAAGAGACCCAGTACTTC
CSVGTSGQETQYF
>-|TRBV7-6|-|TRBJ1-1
TGTGCCAGCAGCCCCGGTAGCCTAAGGGCTTTCTTT
CASSPGSLRAFF
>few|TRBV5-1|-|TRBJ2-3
TGCGCCAGCAGCTTGGTGATGGCACTCCAGGCAGATACGCAGTATTTT
CASSLVMALQADTQYF
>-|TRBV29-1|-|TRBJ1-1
TGCAGCGTTGATCGGTTGAACACTGAAGCTTTCTTT
CSVDRLNTEAFF
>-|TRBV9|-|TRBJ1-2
TGTGCCAGCAGCGAGGGGTGGTTGGGCAGGAACTATGGCTACACCTTC
CASSEGWLGRNYGYTF
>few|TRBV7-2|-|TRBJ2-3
TGTGCCAGCAGCTTAGTTGGAGGCCCCGATACGCAGTATTTT
CASSLVGGPDTQYF
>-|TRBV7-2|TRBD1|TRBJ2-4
TGTGCCAGCAGTCCTGGACAGGCGAGGCCGAACATTCAGTACTTC
CASSPGQARPNIQYF
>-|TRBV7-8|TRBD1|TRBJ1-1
TGTGCCAGCAGCTCGCGGACAGGCCTTAACACTGAAGCTTTCTTT
CASSSRTGLNTEAFF
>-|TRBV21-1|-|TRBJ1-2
TGTGCCGGACAGACGGGGTCCCGGTGGGGCTACACCTTC
CAGQTGSRWGYTF